The sequence of this T cell receptor beta chain was determined in a study of metastatic and nonmetastatic thyroid tumors. Study-level information: Repertoires of blood and of tissue (tumor or nodule) from malignant and benign thyroid patients were compared. Study conclusions and caveats: Reports indicated that malignant thyroid tumors showed significantly higher TCR beta diversity than benign nodules did, in blood and tumor.

How the authors handled the data: CDR3 differences across clinicopathological groups were used to build a distant-metastasis classifier for papillary thyroid cancer. TCRdb used MiXCR to call clones anew from the PCR reads. TCRdb, not the original authors, processed these V and J calls. The table records 37,000 or so clones, about 15% of them present only once. Nobody among the patients had been given any treatment before thyroid surgery. There are 13 residues in the CDR3. Germline V gene data show CDR1 as SGHAT and CDR2 as FQNNGV. V was shortened by 1 base and J by 3 bases, with 6 bases between the two germline ends. A note on this clone: Antigen unknown.

The V call is TRBV11-2, the J call TRBJ1-2; no reliable D call. The TCR originated in a female donor with papillary thyroid cancer or a benign thyroid nodule (not recorded which). Some clones in this sample may be carry-over from other donors' samples. The sequencing sample was made of blood. As DNA, the CDR3 is TGTGCCAGCAGCTTAGGGGGATACTATGGCTACACCTTC. Protein: CASSLGGYYGYTF.